This T cell receptor beta chain derives from a study of Ad26.COV2.S vaccination and SARS-CoV-2 variants. Whole-study context: By the intramuscular route, Ad26.COV2.S was given once, or twice 56 days apart.

Method: immunoSEQ multiplex PCR; TCRdb's copy keeps in-frame clones and lacks some. The data hold 350,000 to 500,000 clones, with about nine tenths observed a single time. Points on this clone: What it binds is unknown.

This CDR3 comprises 13 residues. Trimming cost V 2 bases and J 5 bases, with 9 bases left between them. Germline V gene lookup returns CDR1 SGDLS and CDR2 YYNGEE. As to treatment: roughly 19 received Ad26.COV2.S at low or high dose, single or two shots; five or six received placebo; per-sample allocation not given. Sampling was performed 63 days after the first vaccine or placebo injection. Expression of Wuhan-strain SARS-CoV-2 spike came from the Ad26 vector that formed the vaccine. Study-wide findings and caveats: Vaccine recipients surpassed placebo recipients in spike-specific TCR breadth. Reportedly, after vaccination the spike-specific CD8+ and CD4+ T cell responses displayed substantial breadth.

V and J are TRBV9 and TRBJ2-3; TRBD1 might be the D (5 bases). The receptor's source is a person between 18 and 60 years old who received the Ad26.COV2.S COVID-19 vaccine or a placebo. The sample was peripheral blood, taken in a trial of Ad26.COV2.S vaccine versus placebo. In DNA, the CDR3 is TGTGCCAGCAGCGTTTCCAGGGTAGATACGCAGTATTTT. Translation: CASSVSRVDTQYF.